These 26 T cell receptor beta chains originate from one sample sequenced in a study of blood T cell repertoires in COVID-19. Method: immunoSEQ multiplex PCR; TCRdb's copy keeps in-frame clones and lacks some. The sample carries some 150,000 clones, roughly 90% recorded once. Material for sequencing was peripheral blood. All receptors derive from a woman aged 45-65 years with acute or convalescent COVID-19.

This clone appeared once. The chain recombines TRBV27 with TRBJ2-7; 8 bases agree with TRBD1. J lost 5 bases, V lost 2 bases, and 5 bases had no gene match. The CDR3 is 14 amino acids. Germline assignment: CDR1 MNHEY and CDR2 SMNVEV (reference sequence). The CDR3 reads CASSLQYRGDEQYF. DNA of the CDR3: TGTGCCAGCAGTTTACAGTACAGGGGGGACGAGCAGTACTTC.

The chain is built from TRBV3-1 (or the pseudogene TRBV3-2) and TRBJ2-1; D possibly corresponds to TRBD2 (6 bases). Germline values: CDR1 LGHDT, CDR2 YNNKEL (reference sequence). V was clipped by 10 bases and J by 4 bases, with 17 bases between them. This CDR3 contains 14 residues. The CDR3 DNA reads as TGTGCCACCCAACGGGGGTTGGGTTACAATGAGCAGTTCTTC. It is translated as CATQRGLGYNEQFF.

The chain has TRBV5-1 and TRBJ1-1; TRBD1 aligns across 7 bases. The V and J ends lost 2 bases and 5 bases, in that order; junction bases with no gene match: 6. The CDR3 totals 14 residues. Germline values: CDR1 SGHRS, CDR2 YFSETQ. The DNA for the CDR3 is TGCGCCAGCAGCTTTGACAGGGTGGGTACTGAAGCTTTCTTT. Protein product: CASSFDRVGTEAFF.

V usage is TRBV30 and J usage is TRBJ2-7, with 7 bases aligning to TRBD1. The V gene's germline CDR1 is GTSNPN and CDR2 SVGIG (reference sequence). J lost 6 bases, V lost 3 bases, and 8 bases had no gene match. The CDR3 runs 13 residues. In nucleotides, the CDR3 is TGTGCCTGGAGCCTATTACAGGGGAGCGAGCAGTACTTC. Amino acids: CAWSLLQGSEQYF.

The chain joins TRBV5-4 to TRBJ2-1, with 8 bases lining up with TRBD2. Germline V gives CDR1 SGHNT, CDR2 YYREEE (reference sequence). The CDR3 loop spans 15 amino acids. V was pared by 0 bases and J by 4 bases, with 3 bases of the junction left unmatched. The CDR3 loop is CASSLGTGGYNEQFF. DNA of the CDR3: TGTGCCAGCAGCTTGGGAACGGGGGGGTACAATGAGCAGTTCTTC.

This clone was recorded only once. This chain links TRBV13 with TRBJ2-2; 10 bases are a match to TRBD2. The V and J ends lost 6 bases and 8 bases, in that order; junction bases with no gene match: 15. CDR1 is PRHDT, CDR2 FYEKMQ, per germline (reference sequence). This CDR3 is 17 amino acids long. CDR3 nucleotides: TGTGCCAGCAGGGGGCAGTCTAGCGGGAGAGCCCCAGGGGAGCTGTTTTTT. Translation: CASRGQSSGRAPGELFF.

The rearrangement uses TRBV7-2 and TRBJ1-1, with TRBD1 identical over 7 bases. The CDR3 contains 14 residues. In germline, CDR1 is SGHTA, CDR2 FQGNSA. Unmatched junction bases numbered 8, after V lost 8 bases and J lost 2 bases. CDR3 in DNA: TGTGCCAGCCGATTCGTAGGGGGCAACACTGAAGCTTTCTTT. Protein: CASRFVGGNTEAFF.

The chain has TRBV7-2 and TRBJ1-6; 7 positions match TRBD1. The CDR3 runs 19 residues. Germline V gives CDR1 SGHTA, CDR2 FQGNSA. The V and J ends lost 4 bases and 4 bases, in that order; junction bases with no gene match: 16. The CDR3 here is CASSSKLDRVLGYNSPLHF. CDR3 sequence (DNA): TGTGCCAGCAGCTCGAAGCTAGACAGGGTCTTAGGGTATAATTCACCCCTCCACTTT.

The chain has TRBV29-1 and TRBJ1-3, with unresolved D. CDR1 and CDR2 (germline): SQVTM, ANQGSEA. The CDR3 contains 12 residues. The V end lost 7 bases, the J end lost 4 bases, and 11 bases lay between the germline ends. Written as DNA, the CDR3 is TGCAGCGCTGTCCTGGGCGGAAACACCATATATTTT. It is translated as CSAVLGGNTIYF. Full variable domain (rest looked up from reference TRBV29-1 and TRBJ1-3): SAVISQKPSRDICQRGTSLTIQCQVDSQVTMMFWYRQQPGQSLTLIATANQGSEATYESGFVIDKFPISRPNLTFSTLTVSNMSPEDSSIYLCSAVLGGNTIYFGEGSWLTVV.

The rearrangement uses TRBV30 and TRBJ2-3; TRBD2 matches 7 bases. Trimming removed 4 bases from V and 9 bases from J; junction bases left unmatched: 10. Germline CDR1 GTSNPN, CDR2 SVGIG (reference sequence). CDR3 length: 13 residues. CDR3 nucleotides: TGTGCCTGGACTAGCGGCTTCACGTGGACGCAGTATTTT. It translates to CAWTSGFTWTQYF. Based on the CDR3 plus reference TRBV30 and TRBJ2-3, the full variable domain is SQTIHQWPATLVQPVGSPLSLECTVEGTSNPNLYWYRQAAGRGLQLLFYSVGIGQISSEVPQNLSASRPQDRQFILSSKKLLLSDSGFYLCAWTSGFTWTQYFGPGTRLTVL.

The gene calls are TRBV6-2 or TRBV6-3 and TRBJ1-2, with a weak D call TRBD1 (6 bases). The CDR3 spans 13 residues. V lost 4 bases, J lost 4 bases, and 10 bases lay in between. Per the germline V gene, CDR1 is MNHEY and CDR2 is SVGEGT. For the CDR3, the DNA is TGTGCCAGCAGTTTCACAGGGCTCTATGGCTACACCTTC. Its translation is CASSFTGLYGYTF.

In its sample, this clone was seen a few times. V and J are TRBV5-1 and TRBJ2-2, with 8 bases matching TRBD1. V shed 0 bases, J shed 5 bases, and the junction held 3 bases outside the gene matches. This CDR3 comprises 15 residues. Germline assignment: CDR1 SGHRS and CDR2 YFSETQ. The CDR3 region is CASSLGTGRTGELFF. The CDR3, as DNA: TGCGCCAGCAGCTTGGGGACAGGGAGGACCGGGGAGCTGTTTTTT.

The rearrangement joins TRBV7-8 to TRBJ1-2; TRBD1 matches 9 bases. The CDR3 totals 17 residues. The germline V gene has CDR1 SGHVS and CDR2 FQNEAQ. The trim removed 7 bases at V and 0 bases at J, leaving 12 bases unmatched. The CDR3 DNA sequence: TGTGCCAGCAACAAAAGGCCCGGGACAGGGCCTAACTATGGCTACACCTTC. It yields the protein CASNKRPGTGPNYGYTF.

This clone was found once. The rearrangement joins TRBV30 to TRBJ2-3; D gene ambiguous. The CDR3 extends over 12 amino acids. Germline V CDR1 and CDR2: GTSNPN, SVGIG (reference sequence). The ends were cut back, 3 bases at V and 3 bases at J, with 7 bases in the middle. The CDR3 protein is CAWRASTDTQYF. The CDR3 coding sequence is TGTGCCTGGAGGGCCTCTACAGATACGCAGTATTTT.

The genes are TRBV27 and TRBJ1-2, with D tentatively TRBD1 (6 bases). V lost 3 bases and J lost 4, with 12 bases in between. Germline CDR1 MNHEY, CDR2 SMNVEV (reference sequence). The CDR3 has 14 residues. The DNA for the CDR3 is TGTGCCAGCAGTTTTTCAGGGGATGCCTATGGCTACACCTTC. It specifies CASSFSGDAYGYTF.

This clone was observed a few times. The chain combines TRBV4-3 with TRBJ1-1; D is undetermined. The CDR3 loop spans 15 amino acids. Trimming shortened V by 3 bases and J by 4 bases, and 15 bases separated the two germline ends. Germline CDR1 reads LGHNA; CDR2 reads YSLEER. The CDR3 DNA sequence: TGCGCCAGCAGCCAGGGGAGGGCACTAGGCACTGAAGCTTTCTTT. It codes for CASSQGRALGTEAFF.

This chain uses TRBV21-1 with TRBJ2-1; the DNA was not used to check the table's D call, TRBD1. TRBV21-1 is assigned pseudogene status. The CDR3 contains 15 residues. CDR3: CASIWRTGRNNEQFF. In nucleotides, the CDR3 is TGTGCCAGCATCTGGAGGACAGGGCGTAACAATGAGCAGTTCTTC.

This chain links TRBV5-1 with TRBJ2-7; 9 nucleotides match TRBD1. Germline lookup yields CDR1 SGHRS and CDR2 YFSETQ. The J segment lost 3 bases and the V segment lost 5 bases, leaving 6 bases of the junction unmatched. The CDR3 extends over 14 amino acids. CDR3 loop: CASRPGTGLYEQYF. Here the CDR3 DNA reads TGCGCCAGCAGGCCCGGGACAGGGCTCTACGAGCAGTACTTC.

This chain links TRBV29-1 with TRBJ1-1, with TRBD1 identical over 9 bases. There are 13 residues in the CDR3. Unmatched junction bases numbered 4, after V lost 7 bases and J lost 1 base. Germline lookup yields CDR1 SQVTM and CDR2 ANQGSEA. The CDR3 is CSGGGQGNTEAFF. The CDR3 region has the DNA TGCAGCGGGGGGGGACAGGGGAACACTGAAGCTTTCTTT.

The V and J genes are TRBV5-1 and TRBJ1-3, with 8 bases aligning to TRBD1. With V trimmed by 0 bases and J by 6 bases, 2 bases remained unmatched. The CDR3 consists of 14 residues. Germline assignment: CDR1 SGHRS and CDR2 YFSETQ. The CDR3 here is CASSLDRGENTIYF. The CDR3 bases are TGCGCCAGCAGCTTGGACAGGGGGGAAAACACCATATATTTT.

The chain employs TRBV7-9 and TRBJ2-7; 7 bases line up with TRBD2. Germline V gene data show CDR1 as SEHNR and CDR2 as FQNEAQ (reference sequence). The CDR3 has 15 amino acids. Trimming removed 3 bases from V and 0 bases from J; junction bases left unmatched: 5. CDR3 region: CASSFSGGSSYEQYF. The DNA of the CDR3 is TGTGCCAGCAGCTTTTCCGGGGGGTCCTCCTACGAGCAGTACTTC. The full variable domain, completed using reference TRBV7-9 and TRBJ2-7, is DTGVSQNPRHKITKRGQNVTFRCDPISEHNRLYWYRQTLGQGPEFLTYFQNEAQLEKSRLLSDRFSAERPKGSFSTLEIQRTEQGDSAMYLCASSFSGGSSYEQYFGPGTRLTVT.

The CDR3 DNA reads TGTGCCAGCAGCATACTAGCGGGAGCAGCAGATACGCAGTATTTT. It encodes CASSILAGAADTQYF. This chain connects TRBV7-2 to TRBJ2-3, with TRBD2 matching over 11 bases. CDR1 SGHTA and CDR2 FQGNSA come from the germline V gene. The CDR3 spans 15 residues. The V segment lost 5 bases and the J segment 4 bases; nucleotides outside the gene matches: 5.

This chain connects TRBV27 to TRBJ1-1; 7 bases fit TRBD1. Trimming at V came to 4 bases and at J to 2 bases, leaving 4 bases not matched to a gene. This CDR3 spans 14 amino acids. The germline CDR1 and CDR2 sequences are MNHEY and SMNVEV (reference sequence). CDR3 amino acids: CASSSRQGNTEAFF. In DNA form, the CDR3 reads TGTGCCAGCAGTTCCCGACAGGGTAACACTGAAGCTTTCTTT.

CDR3 nucleotides: TGTGCCAGCAGCCTACAGGGATTGGACAGGGAATTGGATGGCTACACCTTC. This translates into CASSLQGLDRELDGYTF. The chain recombines TRBV4-2 with TRBJ1-2, with 8 bases fitting TRBD1. The CDR3 covers 17 residues. With V trimmed by 4 bases and J by 6 bases, 16 bases remained unmatched. The germline V gene has CDR1 LGHNA and CDR2 YNFKEQ.

The V and J genes are TRBV19 and TRBJ2-1; a possible D gene is TRBD1 (6 bases). The germline CDR1 and CDR2 sequences are LNHDA and SQIVND (reference sequence). The CDR3 contains 13 residues. Trimming shortened V by 6 bases and J by 9 bases, and 15 bases separated the two germline ends. This chain's CDR3 is CASSTTGKGEQFF. The CDR3 coding sequence is TGTGCCAGTAGCACCACAGGGAAGGGTGAGCAGTTCTTC. The full variable domain, its missing parts supplied by reference TRBV19 and TRBJ2-1, is DGGITQSPKYLFRKEGQNVTLSCEQNLNHDAMYWYRQDPGQGLRLIYYSQIVNDFQKGDIAEGYSVSREKKESFPLTVTSAQKNPTAFYLCASSTTGKGEQFFGPGTRLTVL.

In this sample, this clone turned up a few times. The V and J genes are TRBV19 and TRBJ1-1; 10 bases map to TRBD1. This CDR3 contains 13 residues. With V trimmed by 6 bases and J by 7 bases, 5 bases remained unmatched. Per the germline V gene, CDR1 is LNHDA and CDR2 is SQIVND (reference sequence). This chain's CDR3 is CASRGQGHGEAFF. DNA for the CDR3: TGTGCCAGTAGGGGACAGGGGCACGGTGAAGCTTTCTTT.